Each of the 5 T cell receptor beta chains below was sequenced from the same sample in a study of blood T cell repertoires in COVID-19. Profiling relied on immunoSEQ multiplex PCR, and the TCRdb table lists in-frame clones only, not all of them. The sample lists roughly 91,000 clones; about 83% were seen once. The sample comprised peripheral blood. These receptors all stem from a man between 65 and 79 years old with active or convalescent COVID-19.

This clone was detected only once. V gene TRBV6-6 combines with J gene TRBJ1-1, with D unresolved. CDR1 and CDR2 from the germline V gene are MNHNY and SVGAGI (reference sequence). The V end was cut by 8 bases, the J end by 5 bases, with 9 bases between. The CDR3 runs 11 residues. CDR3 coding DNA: TGTGCCAGCGGAGAGGGAACTGAAGCTTTCTTT. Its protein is CASGEGTEAFF.

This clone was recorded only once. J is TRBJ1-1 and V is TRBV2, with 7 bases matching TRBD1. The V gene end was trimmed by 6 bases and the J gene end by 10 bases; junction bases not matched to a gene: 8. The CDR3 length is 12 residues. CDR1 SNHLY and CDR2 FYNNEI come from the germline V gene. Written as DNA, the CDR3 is TGTGCCAGCAGGGCGGACAGGCGCGGAGCTTTCTTT. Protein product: CASRADRRGAFF.

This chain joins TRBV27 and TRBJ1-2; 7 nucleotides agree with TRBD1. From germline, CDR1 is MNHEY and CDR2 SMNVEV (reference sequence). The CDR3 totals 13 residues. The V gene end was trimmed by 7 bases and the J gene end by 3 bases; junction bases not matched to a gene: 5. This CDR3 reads CASKGQTYYGYTF. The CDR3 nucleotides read TGTGCCAGCAAGGGACAGACCTACTATGGCTACACCTTC.

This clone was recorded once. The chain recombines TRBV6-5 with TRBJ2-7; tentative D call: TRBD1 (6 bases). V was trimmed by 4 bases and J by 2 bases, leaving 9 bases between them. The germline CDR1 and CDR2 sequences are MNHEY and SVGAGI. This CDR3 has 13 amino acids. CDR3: CASSLQGTYEQYF. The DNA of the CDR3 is TGTGCCAGCAGTTTACAGGGAACCTACGAGCAGTACTTC.

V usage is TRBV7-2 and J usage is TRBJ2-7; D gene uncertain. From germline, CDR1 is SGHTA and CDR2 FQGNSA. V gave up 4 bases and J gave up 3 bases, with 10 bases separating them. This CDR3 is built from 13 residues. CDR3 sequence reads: CASSSTGGYEQYF. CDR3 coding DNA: TGTGCCAGCAGCTCAACTGGCGGCTACGAGCAGTACTTC. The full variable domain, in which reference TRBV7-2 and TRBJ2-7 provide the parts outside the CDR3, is GAGVSQSPSNKVTEKGKDVELRCDPISGHTALYWYRQSLGQGLEFLIYFQGNSAPDKSGLPSDRFSAERTGGSVSTLTIQRTQQEDSAVYLCASSSTGGYEQYFGPGTRLTVT.